This T cell receptor (beta chain) was profiled in a study of post-analysis software for immune sequencing data. The CDR3 has 13 residues. CDR1 and CDR2 from the germline V gene are ENHRY and SYGVKD. V was clipped by 2 bases and J by 6 bases, with 7 bases between them. As for this clonotype: Its antigen is still unknown.

cDNA libraries of TCR beta carried unique molecular identifiers. Some 500,000 cDNA molecules were obtained per 1 to 10 million input T cells. TCRdb passed the PCR reads through MiXCR, listing each CDR3 protein once. The data hold hundreds of thousands of distinct CDR3 sequences, with roughly 30% observed a single time. Study-wide results and caveats: Diversity measured as normalized Chao1 was significantly lower in multiple sclerosis patients than in controls. Five or six TRBV segments were significantly more frequent in patients than in controls. TRBV5-6, TRBV5-1 and TRBV20-1 were among these segments.

The chain has TRBV10-3 and TRBJ2-2, with no clear D. The sequence was obtained from a girl under 18 with multiple sclerosis. The sequencing sample was made of blood. The CDR3 region has the DNA TGTGCCATCAGTGAGGAAGGGCCCGGGGAGCTGTTTTTT. The encoded protein is CAISEEGPGELFF.